This T cell receptor (beta chain) was observed in a study of blood T cell repertoires in COVID-19. Across the whole study: The study drew acute and convalescent COVID-19 samples from the United States, Italy and Spain.

The Seattle patients, enrolled during active infection, were followed longitudinally. Per the original data handling: Amplification with reference gene primers provided the estimates of nucleated cell counts. Clones were read by immunoSEQ multiplex PCR, and TCRdb kept only the in-frame ones, dropping some. For V, J and clone size, that table is used; D and trimming come from the DNA. The sample has 130,000 to 150,000 clones; approximately 83% are singletons. The germline V gene has CDR1 SGHDT and CDR2 YYEEEE. The CDR3 contains 15 residues. Unmatched junction bases numbered 11, after V lost 4 bases and J lost 5 bases.

V and J are TRBV5-6 and TRBJ2-5; 7 nucleotides agree with TRBD1. Sequencing used peripheral blood. The source is a woman aged 55-69 years with COVID-19, enrolled during active disease. The CDR3 reads CASSLGQAPSETQYF. The DNA for the CDR3 is TGTGCCAGCAGCCTAGGACAGGCCCCTTCGGAGACCCAGTACTTC.